This TCR beta chain was captured in a study of radiation and T cells in renal cell carcinoma. At the level of the study: Nephrectomy followed 15 Gy stereotactic body radiation by 4 weeks.

Sample time point: blood 2 weeks post-SBRT. Treatment here: 15 Gy SBRT to primary tumor, nephrectomy 4 weeks later. Blood was sampled at baseline, 2 weeks and 4 weeks after SBRT. This renal cell carcinoma was of the clear cell type. Clones were read by immunoSEQ multiplex PCR, and TCRdb kept only the in-frame ones, dropping some. This sample carries roughly 120,000 clones, 75% to 90% of them seen once, and the ten largest clones take under 2.5%. CDR3 length: 12 amino acids. Germline V gene sequence: CDR1 GTSNPN, CDR2 SVGIG (reference sequence). V was cut by 4 bases and J by 4 bases, with 9 bases left in between. Study-level findings and limits: From baseline, blood top tumor clonotypes peaked at 2 weeks post-radiation.

This clone was recorded a few times. Its antigen is not known. The rearrangement links TRBV30 to TRBJ2-3; TRBD2 is a possible D gene (5 bases). This receptor was taken from a woman in her sixties or seventies with renal cell carcinoma. Here the sequenced sample was blood, taken from a patient whose treatment included radiotherapy and nephrectomy. The CDR3 loop is CAWNLEADTQYF. For the CDR3, the DNA is TGTGCCTGGAATTTGGAGGCAGATACGCAGTATTTT.